The next 12 T cell receptor beta chains were all read from a single sample in a study of neoadjuvant nivolumab and ipilimumab in lung cancer. The assay was immunoSEQ multiplex PCR, and TCRdb's table has in-frame clones only and misses some. The profile shows some 43,000 clones, approximately 90% of them singletons. This specimen was blood, taken before neoadjuvant nivolumab, alone or with ipilimumab. The source of these receptors is an adult with non-small cell lung cancer. Some clones in this sample may be carry-over from other donors' samples.

As concerns this clone: Relative to the germline gene, one junction end is altered; a read error may explain this. This chain joins TRBV7-7 and TRBJ2-1; 9 positions agree with TRBD2. The CDR3 sequence is 15 residues long. In germline, CDR1 is SSHAT, CDR2 FNYEAQ (reference sequence). The CDR3 DNA follows: TGTGCTAGCAGCCAAACTAGCGGGCTAAACAATGAGCAGTTCTTC. It yields the protein CASSQTSGLNNEQFF.

The chain couples TRBV5-8 to TRBJ2-3, with TRBD2 identical over 11 bases. This CDR3 is 17 amino acids long. Germline CDR1 SGHTS, CDR2 YDEGEE. The V segment lost 2 bases and the J segment 4 bases; nucleotides outside the gene matches: 9. In nucleotides, the CDR3 is TGTGCCAGCAGCTTCGCCGGTACTAGCGGGAGCCCAGATACGCAGTATTTT. Protein product: CASSFAGTSGSPDTQYF.

The V and J genes are TRBV5-6 and TRBJ2-7; possibly TRBD1 or TRBD2 for D (6 bases each). Germline CDR1 reads SGHDT; CDR2 reads YYEEEE. The CDR3 spans 19 residues. V was shortened by 0 bases and J by 4 bases, with 26 bases between the two germline ends. CDR3 sequence reads: CASSLVWGAAPEISYEQYF. The DNA of the CDR3 is TGTGCCAGCAGCTTGGTGTGGGGGGCGGCTCCGGAGATATCGTACGAGCAGTACTTC.

CDR3 nucleotide sequence: TGTGCCAGCAGGACGCCGGGACTACCATACGAGCAGTACTTC. Protein sequence: CASRTPGLPYEQYF. The chain carries TRBV6-5 and TRBJ2-7; 7 bases are shared with TRBD2. The CDR3 is made up of 14 amino acids. Looked up from germline, CDR1 is MNHEY and CDR2 is SVGAGI. V shed 6 bases, J shed 4 bases, and the junction held 9 bases outside the gene matches.

V usage is TRBV18 and J usage is TRBJ1-1, with 9 bases aligning to TRBD1. V was pared by 6 bases and J by 4 bases, with 6 bases of the junction left unmatched. CDR3 length: 14 residues. CDR1 is KGHSH and CDR2 is LQKENI in the germline V gene. The CDR3 loop is CASSPDRGVTEAFF. Here the CDR3 DNA reads TGTGCCAGCTCCCCGGACAGGGGAGTCACTGAAGCTTTCTTT.

This sequence joins TRBV6-1 and TRBJ2-2; D gene uncertain. Deletions cut 8 bases from V and 5 bases from J, with 6 bases between. The CDR3 length is 11 residues. The germline CDR1 and CDR2 sequences are MNHNS and SASEGT. The CDR3 DNA is TGTGCCAGCCGGACGACCGGGGAGCTGTTTTTT. Residues: CASRTTGELFF.

The gene calls are TRBV30 and TRBJ1-4, with D unclear. Germline CDR1 reads GTSNPN; CDR2 reads SVGIG (reference sequence). The V end lost 2 bases, the J end lost 4 bases, and 8 bases lay between the germline ends. The CDR3 is 13 amino acids. CDR3 sequence: CAWSYAVNEKLFF. The CDR3 coding sequence is TGTGCCTGGAGTTACGCAGTTAATGAAAAACTGTTTTTT.

CDR3 amino acids: CASSILDRGGTEAFF. The CDR3 nucleotides are TGTGCCAGTAGTATCCTCGACAGGGGAGGAACTGAAGCTTTCTTT. The J gene is TRBJ1-1, the V gene TRBV19; TRBD1 matches 8 bases. The length of the CDR3 is 15 residues. Germline-derived CDR1 and CDR2 are LNHDA and SQIVND (reference sequence). The trim removed 3 bases at V and 5 bases at J, leaving 8 bases unmatched. Combining the CDR3 with reference TRBV19 and TRBJ1-1 gives the whole variable domain DGGITQSPKYLFRKEGQNVTLSCEQNLNHDAMYWYRQDPGQGLRLIYYSQIVNDFQKGDIAEGYSVSREKKESFPLTVTSAQKNPTAFYLCASSILDRGGTEAFFGQGTRLTVV.

The rearrangement joins TRBV14 to TRBJ2-3; TRBD2 aligns across 9 bases. The CDR3 extends over 14 amino acids. The ends lost 4 bases at V and 1 base at J; junction bases unmatched: 0. In germline, CDR1 is SGHDN, CDR2 FVKESK. The CDR3 sequence: CASSLAGGTDTQYF. CDR3 DNA sequence: TGTGCCAGCAGCCTAGCGGGAGGCACAGATACGCAGTATTTT.

The V call is TRBV5-1, the J call TRBJ2-3, with D perhaps TRBD2 (6 bases). The germline V gene has CDR1 SGHRS and CDR2 YFSETQ. CDR3 size: 14 residues. V lost 6 bases, J lost 0 bases, and 11 bases lay in between. The CDR3 is CASTGDLSTDTQYF. The CDR3 DNA reads as TGCGCCAGCACGGGGGACCTTAGCACAGATACGCAGTATTTT.

This chain's CDR3 is CASSPSGRAFNTDTQYF. CDR3 sequence (DNA): TGTGCCAGCAGCCCTAGCGGGAGGGCTTTCAACACAGATACGCAGTATTTT. The chain links TRBV7-8 to TRBJ2-3; 12 bases agree with TRBD2. The CDR3 spans 17 residues. Germline CDR1 reads SGHVS; CDR2 reads FQNEAQ. The V gene end was trimmed by 5 bases and the J gene end by 2 bases; junction bases not matched to a gene: 8. The variable domain in full, completed from reference TRBV7-8 and TRBJ2-3, reads GAGVSQSPRYKVAKRGQDVALRCDPISGHVSLFWYQQALGQGPEFLTYFQNEAQLDKSGLPSDRFFAERPEGSVSTLKIQRTQQEDSAVYLCASSPSGRAFNTDTQYFGPGTRLTVL.

This chain connects TRBV7-9 to TRBJ1-3; D possibly corresponds to TRBD1 (6 bases). Trimming removed 6 bases from V and 0 bases from J, with 15 bases in between. The germline gives CDR1 SEHNR, CDR2 FQNEAQ (reference sequence). The CDR3 runs to 16 residues. CDR3 sequence (DNA): TGTGCCAGCAGTATTCCAGGGGAGCGCTCTGGAAACACCATATATTTT. It yields the protein CASSIPGERSGNTIYF.